The 10 T cell receptor beta chains presented below share a single source sample, sequenced in a study of glioma-infiltrating T cells (dated by TCRdb to 2016 to 2017). Sequenced on an Illumina MiSeq. TCR alpha and beta CDR3 regions were amplified with the iRepertoire nested amplicon-rescue multiplex PCR (arm-PCR) platform from RNA. The public sequencing data were trimmed at Q25 with fastp and processed into clonotypes with MiXCR by TCRdb, which kept only in-frame beta chains. Rows matching on CDR3 protein sequence are summarized as one entry with the most common DNA and genes. The sample has approximately 400,000 distinct CDR3 sequences on record, roughly 41% of them singletons. The ten largest clones represent 9.5% to 15% of the sample. Sequencing used glioma tissue, nonneoplastic brain tissue, or PBMCs (not recorded which). The source of these receptors is a human donor with low-grade glioma or glioblastoma, undergoing nonglioma brain surgery, or in good health (not recorded which).

This clonotype was detected once. The V call is TRBV2, the J call TRBJ1-1; tentative D call: TRBD1 (5 bases). The V gene's germline CDR1 is SNHLY and CDR2 FYNNEI. Deletions cut 10 bases from V and 6 bases from J, with 24 bases between. The CDR3 has 15 residues. The CDR3 DNA is TGTGCCAACAAGCTTAATGGGGCGGGGAGCGCTGAAGCTTTCTTT. This encodes CANKLNGAGSAEAFF.

This clonotype came up a few times. J is TRBJ1-2 and V is TRBV4-3; D is undetermined. The CDR3 is 15 residues long. V was clipped by 1 base and J by 8 bases, with 17 bases between them. Germline V lookup: CDR1 LGHNA, CDR2 YSLEER. The CDR3 nucleotides are TGCGCCAGCAGCCAAGGGGCGTGGAGCCCCAGGGGCTACACCTTC. It translates to CASSQGAWSPRGYTF.

The chain couples TRBV10-3 to TRBJ2-7; 10 bases map to TRBD2. Germline assignment: CDR1 ENHRY and CDR2 SYGVKD. The J segment lost 0 bases and the V segment lost 3 bases, leaving 5 bases of the junction unmatched. There are 16 residues in the CDR3. The CDR3 coding sequence is TGTGCCATCAGTGATATAGCGGGGGGCCCCTCCTACGAGCAGTACTTC. It translates to CAISDIAGGPSYEQYF.

This clonotype was seen at least ten times. The J gene is TRBJ2-1, the V gene TRBV20-1, with D uncertain. The germline V gene encodes CDR1 DFQATT and CDR2 SNEGSKA (reference sequence). CDR3 length: 14 amino acids. The V end lost 0 bases, the J end lost 10 bases, and 16 bases lay between the germline ends. CDR3 coding DNA: TGCAGTGCTAGAGACCGACAAGGCGGTGGAGAGCAGTTCTTC. It yields the protein CSARDRQGGGEQFF.

Many counts were recorded for this clonotype. The chain recombines TRBV28 with TRBJ2-7; no clear D gene. V was shortened by 2 bases and J by 4 bases, with 3 bases between the two germline ends. Germline CDR1 is MDHEN and CDR2 is SYDVKM. This CDR3 contains 11 residues. The CDR3, as DNA: TGTGCCAGCAGTTTAGAGTACGAGCAGTACTTC. This translates into CASSLEYEQYF.

Turning to this clonotype: The junction and the germline gene differ at one end; a read error may be behind it. The V gene is TRBV6-9, the J gene TRBJ2-1; D is possibly TRBD2 (5 bases). Germline V gives CDR1 MNHGY, CDR2 SVAAGI. The CDR3 length is 13 residues. The CDR3 nucleotides read TGTGCCAGCAGTTCGGACTTCTACAATGAGCAGATCTTC. Protein sequence: CASSSDFYNEQIF.

This clonotype was observed many times. The gene calls are TRBV25-1 and TRBJ1-1, with no clear D. The CDR3 sequence is 13 residues long. Germline CDR1 is MGHDK and CDR2 is SYGVNS. V shed 1 base and J shed 1 base, with 4 bases lying between them. In nucleotides, the CDR3 is TGTGCCAGCAGTGAATTCGGGAACACTGAAGCTTTCTTT. Its protein product is CASSEFGNTEAFF.

This clonotype was observed a single time. This chain links TRBV6-5 with TRBJ1-2, with D perhaps TRBD1 (5 bases). CDR1 and CDR2 from the germline V gene are MNHEY and SVGAGI. Trimming pared 11 bases from V and 7 bases from J, leaving 20 bases between. The CDR3 runs 13 residues. The CDR3 here is CAAQWTPGSGYTF. The CDR3 bases are TGTGCCGCCCAGTGGACACCGGGTAGTGGCTACACCTTC.

V gene TRBV20-1 combines with J gene TRBJ2-2; TRBD2 matches 7 bases. Germline CDR1 reads DFQATT; CDR2 reads SNEGSKA (reference sequence). V shed 1 base and J 7 bases; nucleotides not matched to a gene: 9. CDR3 size: 15 residues. CDR3 amino acids: CSARGASGPIGELFF. The CDR3 coding sequence is TGCAGTGCTAGAGGTGCTAGCGGACCTATCGGGGAGCTGTTTTTT.

This chain links TRBV24-1 with TRBJ2-3, with 8 positions matching TRBD2. V dropped 0 bases and J dropped 4; count of bases not matched to a gene: 14. The CDR3 consists of 19 residues. Looked up from germline, CDR1 is KGHDR and CDR2 is SFDVKD. The CDR3, as DNA: TGTGCCACCAGTGATTTGTTGATTAGCGGGGACCTCAGCTCAGATACGCAGTATTTT. Amino acids: CATSDLLISGDLSSDTQYF.